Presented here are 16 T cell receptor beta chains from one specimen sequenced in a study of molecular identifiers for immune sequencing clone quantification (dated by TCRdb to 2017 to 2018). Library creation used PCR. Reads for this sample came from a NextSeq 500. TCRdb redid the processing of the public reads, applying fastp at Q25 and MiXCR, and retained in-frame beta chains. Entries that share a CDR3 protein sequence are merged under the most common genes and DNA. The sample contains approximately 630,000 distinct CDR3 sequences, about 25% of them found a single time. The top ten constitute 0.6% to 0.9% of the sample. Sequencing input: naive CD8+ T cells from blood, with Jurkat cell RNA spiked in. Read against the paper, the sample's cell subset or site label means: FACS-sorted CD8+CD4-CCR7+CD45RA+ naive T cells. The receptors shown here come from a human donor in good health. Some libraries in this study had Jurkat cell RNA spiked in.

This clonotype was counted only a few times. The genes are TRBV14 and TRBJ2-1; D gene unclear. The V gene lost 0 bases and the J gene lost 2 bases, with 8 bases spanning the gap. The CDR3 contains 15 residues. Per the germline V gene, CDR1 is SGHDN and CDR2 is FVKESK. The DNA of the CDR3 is TGTGCCAGCAGCCAAGATCTCCCACCCTACAATGAGCAGTTCTTC. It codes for CASSQDLPPYNEQFF.

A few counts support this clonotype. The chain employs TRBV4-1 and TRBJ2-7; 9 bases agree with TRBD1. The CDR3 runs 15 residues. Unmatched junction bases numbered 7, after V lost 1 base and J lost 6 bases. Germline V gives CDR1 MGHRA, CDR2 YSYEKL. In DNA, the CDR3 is TGCGCCAGCAGCCAAGGGGGACAGGGTTCTTTCGAGCAGTACTTC. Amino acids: CASSQGGQGSFEQYF.

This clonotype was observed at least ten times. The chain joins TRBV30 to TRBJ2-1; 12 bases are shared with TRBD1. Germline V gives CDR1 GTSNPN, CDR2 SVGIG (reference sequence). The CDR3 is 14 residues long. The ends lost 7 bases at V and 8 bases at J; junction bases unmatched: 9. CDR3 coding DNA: TGTGCCTACAGGGACAGGGGGCGAATGGATGAGCAGTTCTTC. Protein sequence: CAYRDRGRMDEQFF.

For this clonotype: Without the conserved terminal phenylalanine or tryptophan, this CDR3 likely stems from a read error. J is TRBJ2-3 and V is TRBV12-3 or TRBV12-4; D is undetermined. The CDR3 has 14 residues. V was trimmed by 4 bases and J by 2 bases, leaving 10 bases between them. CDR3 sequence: CASSSLSSTDTQYL. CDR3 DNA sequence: TGTGCCAGCAGTTCTCTTTCCTCCACAGATACGCAGTATTTA.

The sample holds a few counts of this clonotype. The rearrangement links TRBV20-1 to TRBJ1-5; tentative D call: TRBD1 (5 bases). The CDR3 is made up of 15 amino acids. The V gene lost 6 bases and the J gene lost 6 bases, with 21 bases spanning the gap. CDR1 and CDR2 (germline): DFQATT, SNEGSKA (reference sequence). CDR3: CSALRVGEEIQPQHF. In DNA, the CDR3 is TGCAGTGCCCTCAGAGTAGGGGAAGAGATTCAGCCCCAGCATTTT.

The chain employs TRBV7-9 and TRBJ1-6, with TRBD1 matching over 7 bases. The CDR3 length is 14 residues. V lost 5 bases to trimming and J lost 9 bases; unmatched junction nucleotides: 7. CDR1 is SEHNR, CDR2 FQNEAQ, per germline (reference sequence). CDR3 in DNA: TGTGCCAGCAGCCAGACAGGGAAGGGTTCACCCCTCCACTTT. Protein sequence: CASSQTGKGSPLHF.

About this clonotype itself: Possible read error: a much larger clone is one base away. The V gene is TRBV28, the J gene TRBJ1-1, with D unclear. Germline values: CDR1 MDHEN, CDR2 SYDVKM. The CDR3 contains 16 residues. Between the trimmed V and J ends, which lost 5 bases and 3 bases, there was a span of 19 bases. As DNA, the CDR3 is TGTGCCAGCAGTGCGGCCGAGGTCTTGATGGACACTGAAGCTTTCTTT. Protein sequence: CASSAAEVLMDTEAFF. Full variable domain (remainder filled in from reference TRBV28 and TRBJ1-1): DVKVTQSSRYLVKRTGEKVFLECVQDMDHENMFWYRQDPGLGLRLIYFSYDVKMKEKGDIPEGYSVSREKKERFSLILESASTNQTSMYLCASSAAEVLMDTEAFFGQGTRLTVV.

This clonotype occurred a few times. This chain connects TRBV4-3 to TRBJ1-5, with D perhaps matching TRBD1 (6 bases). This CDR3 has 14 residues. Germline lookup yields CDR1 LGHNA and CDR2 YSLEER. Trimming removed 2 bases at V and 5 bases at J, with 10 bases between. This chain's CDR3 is CASSQNRDYQPQHF. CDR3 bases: TGCGCCAGCAGCCAAAACAGGGACTATCAGCCCCAGCATTTT.

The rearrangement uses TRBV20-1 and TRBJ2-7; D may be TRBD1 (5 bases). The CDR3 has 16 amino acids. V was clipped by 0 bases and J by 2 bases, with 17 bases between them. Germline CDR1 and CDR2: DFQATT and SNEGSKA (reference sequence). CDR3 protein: CSARDFSRQGTYEQYF. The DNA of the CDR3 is TGCAGTGCTAGAGATTTTAGTCGGCAGGGTACCTACGAGCAGTACTTC.

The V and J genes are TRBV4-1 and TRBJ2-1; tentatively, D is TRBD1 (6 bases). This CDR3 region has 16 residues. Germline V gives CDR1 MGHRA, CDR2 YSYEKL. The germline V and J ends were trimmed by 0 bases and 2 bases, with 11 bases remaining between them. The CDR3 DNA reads TGCGCCAGCAGCCAAGATCCGGCAGGGGCCTACAATGAGCAGTTCTTC. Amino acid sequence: CASSQDPAGAYNEQFF.

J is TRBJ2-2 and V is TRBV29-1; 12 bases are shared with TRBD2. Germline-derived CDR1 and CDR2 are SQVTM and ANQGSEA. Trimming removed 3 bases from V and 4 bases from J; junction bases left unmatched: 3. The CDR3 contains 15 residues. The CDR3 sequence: CSVDLAGGFTGELFF. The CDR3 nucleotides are TGCAGCGTTGACCTAGCGGGGGGGTTCACCGGGGAGCTGTTTTTT.

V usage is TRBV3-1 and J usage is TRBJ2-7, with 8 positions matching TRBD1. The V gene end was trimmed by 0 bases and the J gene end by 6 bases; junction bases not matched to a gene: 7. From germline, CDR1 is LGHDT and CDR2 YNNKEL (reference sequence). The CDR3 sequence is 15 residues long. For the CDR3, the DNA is TGTGCCAGCAGCCAAGACGATGACAGGGGACTCGAGCAGTACTTC. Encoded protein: CASSQDDDRGLEQYF.

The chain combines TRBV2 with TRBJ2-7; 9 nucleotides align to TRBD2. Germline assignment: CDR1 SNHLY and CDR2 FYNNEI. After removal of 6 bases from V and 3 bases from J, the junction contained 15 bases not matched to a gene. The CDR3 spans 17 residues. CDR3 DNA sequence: TGTGCCAGCAGGCACAATTTCCCGGGACTAGCTATCTACGAGCAGTACTTC. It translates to CASRHNFPGLAIYEQYF.

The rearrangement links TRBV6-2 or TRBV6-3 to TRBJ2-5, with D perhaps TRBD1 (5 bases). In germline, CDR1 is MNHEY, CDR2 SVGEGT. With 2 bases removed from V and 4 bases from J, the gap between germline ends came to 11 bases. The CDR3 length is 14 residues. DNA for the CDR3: TGTGCCAGCAGTTACGAGACAGACCGAGAGACCCAGTACTTC. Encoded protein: CASSYETDRETQYF.

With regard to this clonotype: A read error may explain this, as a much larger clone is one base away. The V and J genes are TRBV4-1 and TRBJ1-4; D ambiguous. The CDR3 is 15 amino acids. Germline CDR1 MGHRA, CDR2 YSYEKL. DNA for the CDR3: TGCGCCAGCAGCCAAGTTGAGGGAGGAGGTGAAGAACTGTTTTTT. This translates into CASSQVEGGGEELFF.

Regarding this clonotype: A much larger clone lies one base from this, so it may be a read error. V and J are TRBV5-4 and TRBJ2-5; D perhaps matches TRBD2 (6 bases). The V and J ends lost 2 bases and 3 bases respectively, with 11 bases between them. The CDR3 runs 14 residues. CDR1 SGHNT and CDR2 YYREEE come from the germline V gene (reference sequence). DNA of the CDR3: TGTGCCAGCAGCTTCTCGGCGGGAAAAGAGACCCAGTACTTC. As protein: CASSFSAGKETQYF.